The entry below gives a single T cell receptor beta chain sequence along with its context. Original methodology: The authors estimated nucleated cell counts from reference gene primer amplification. The assay was immunoSEQ multiplex PCR, and TCRdb's table has in-frame clones only and misses some. That table is the source of V, J and clone size, and D and trimming were worked out from the DNA. The data contain 140,000 or so clones, 81% of them singletons. The germline V and J ends were trimmed by 2 bases and 5 bases, with 11 bases remaining between them. This CDR3 has 14 residues. The germline V gene encodes CDR1 MNHEY and CDR2 SMNVEV (reference sequence). This record comes from a study of blood T cell repertoires in COVID-19. On the study more broadly: Sample material is recorded as cDNA or gDNA derived from T cells, B-cell-depleted T cells, or PBMCs.

The chain is built from TRBV27 and TRBJ2-3, with D maybe TRBD1 (5 bases). The origin of this receptor is a human donor in a cohort sampled during active COVID-19. Input material: peripheral blood. DNA of the CDR3: TGTGCCAGCAGTTTACAACAGGCGAGAGATACGCAGTATTTT. It specifies CASSLQQARDTQYF.